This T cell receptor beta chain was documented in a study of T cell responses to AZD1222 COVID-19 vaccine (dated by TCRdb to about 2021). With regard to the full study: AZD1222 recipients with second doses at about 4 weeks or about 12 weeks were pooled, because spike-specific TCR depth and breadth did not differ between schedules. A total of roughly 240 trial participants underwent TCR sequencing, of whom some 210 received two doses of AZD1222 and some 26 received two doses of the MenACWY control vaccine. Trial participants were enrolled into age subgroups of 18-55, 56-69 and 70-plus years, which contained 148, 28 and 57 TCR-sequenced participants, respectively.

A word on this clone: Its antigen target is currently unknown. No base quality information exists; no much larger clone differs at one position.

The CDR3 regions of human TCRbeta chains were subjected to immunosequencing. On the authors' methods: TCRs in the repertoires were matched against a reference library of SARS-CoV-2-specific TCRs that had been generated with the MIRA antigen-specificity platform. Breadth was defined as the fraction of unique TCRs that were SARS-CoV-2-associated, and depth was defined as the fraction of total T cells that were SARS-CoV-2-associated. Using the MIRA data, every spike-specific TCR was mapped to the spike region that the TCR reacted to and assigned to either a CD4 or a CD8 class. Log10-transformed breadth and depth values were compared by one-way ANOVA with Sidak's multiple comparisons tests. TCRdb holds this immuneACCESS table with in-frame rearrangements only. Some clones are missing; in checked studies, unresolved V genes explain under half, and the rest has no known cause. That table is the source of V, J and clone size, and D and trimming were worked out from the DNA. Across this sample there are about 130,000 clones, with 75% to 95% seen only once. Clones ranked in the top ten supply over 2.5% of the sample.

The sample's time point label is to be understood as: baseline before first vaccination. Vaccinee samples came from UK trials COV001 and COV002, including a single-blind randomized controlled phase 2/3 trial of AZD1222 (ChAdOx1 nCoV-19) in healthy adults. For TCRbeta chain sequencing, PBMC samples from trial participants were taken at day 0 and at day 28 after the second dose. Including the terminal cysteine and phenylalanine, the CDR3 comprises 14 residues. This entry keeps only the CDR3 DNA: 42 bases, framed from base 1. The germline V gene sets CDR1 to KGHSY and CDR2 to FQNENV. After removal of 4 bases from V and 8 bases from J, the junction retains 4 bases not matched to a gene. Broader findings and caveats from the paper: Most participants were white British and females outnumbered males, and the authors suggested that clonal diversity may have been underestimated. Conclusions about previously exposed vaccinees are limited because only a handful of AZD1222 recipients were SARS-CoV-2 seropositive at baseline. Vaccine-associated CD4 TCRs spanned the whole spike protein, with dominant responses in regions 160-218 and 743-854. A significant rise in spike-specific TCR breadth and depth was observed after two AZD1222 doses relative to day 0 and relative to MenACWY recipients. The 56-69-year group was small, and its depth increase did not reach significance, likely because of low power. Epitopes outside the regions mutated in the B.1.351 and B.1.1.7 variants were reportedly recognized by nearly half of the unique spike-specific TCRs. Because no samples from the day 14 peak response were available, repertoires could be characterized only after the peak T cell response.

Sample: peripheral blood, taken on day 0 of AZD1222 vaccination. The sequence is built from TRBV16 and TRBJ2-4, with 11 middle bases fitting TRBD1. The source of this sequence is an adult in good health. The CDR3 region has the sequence CASSPDRGQYIQYF. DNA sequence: TGTGCCAGCAGCCCGGACAGGGGGCAATACATTCAGTACTTC.